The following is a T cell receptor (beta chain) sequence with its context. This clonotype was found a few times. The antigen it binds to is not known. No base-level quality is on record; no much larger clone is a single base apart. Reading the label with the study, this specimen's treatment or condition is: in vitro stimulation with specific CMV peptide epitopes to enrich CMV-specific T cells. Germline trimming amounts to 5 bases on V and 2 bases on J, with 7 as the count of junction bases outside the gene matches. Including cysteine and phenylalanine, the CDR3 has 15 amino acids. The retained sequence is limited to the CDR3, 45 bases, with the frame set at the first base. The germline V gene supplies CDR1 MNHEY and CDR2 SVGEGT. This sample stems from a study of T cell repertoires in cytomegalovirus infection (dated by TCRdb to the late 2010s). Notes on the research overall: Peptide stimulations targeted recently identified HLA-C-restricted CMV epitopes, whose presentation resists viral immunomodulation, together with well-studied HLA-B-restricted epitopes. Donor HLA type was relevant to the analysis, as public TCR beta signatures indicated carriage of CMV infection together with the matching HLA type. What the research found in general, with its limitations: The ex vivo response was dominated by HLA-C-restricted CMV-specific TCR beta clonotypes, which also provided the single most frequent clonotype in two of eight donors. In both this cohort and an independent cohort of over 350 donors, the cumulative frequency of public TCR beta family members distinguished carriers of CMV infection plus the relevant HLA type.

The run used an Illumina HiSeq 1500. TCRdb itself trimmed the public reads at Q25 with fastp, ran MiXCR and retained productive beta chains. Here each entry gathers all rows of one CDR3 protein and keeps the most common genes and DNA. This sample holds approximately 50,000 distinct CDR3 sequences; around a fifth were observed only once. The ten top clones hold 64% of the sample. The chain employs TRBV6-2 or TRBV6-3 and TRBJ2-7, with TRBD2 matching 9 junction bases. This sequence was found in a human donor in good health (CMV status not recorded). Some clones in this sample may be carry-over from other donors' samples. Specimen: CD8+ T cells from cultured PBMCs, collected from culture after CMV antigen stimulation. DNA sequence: TGTGCCAGCAGTCGACCGACTAGCGGTACCTACGAGCAGTACTTC. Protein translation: CASSRPTSGTYEQYF.